A single TCR beta chain is shown here with its context. Germline V lookup: CDR1 SNHLY, CDR2 FYNNEI. This CDR3 region has 15 residues. V was pared by 3 bases and J by 1 base, with 3 bases of the junction left unmatched. This specimen comes from a study of blood T cell repertoires in COVID-19. As for the study in general: Sites across the United States, Italy and Spain contributed samples from acute and convalescent COVID-19.

Sequencing was performed with immunoSEQ multiplex PCR; in TCRdb, only in-frame clones are kept and a portion is missing. The sample gives approximately 50,000 clones, about 76% of which show up once; approximately 20% is in the top ten. This sequence was found in a man in his fifties or sixties with active or convalescent COVID-19. Sequencing was done on a sample of peripheral blood. V and J are TRBV2 and TRBJ2-5, with 9 bases fitting TRBD2. The CDR3 protein is CASSELAGSQETQYF. The CDR3 DNA reads as TGTGCCAGCAGTGAGCTAGCGGGATCCCAAGAGACCCAGTACTTC.